These T cell receptor beta chains were read from a single sample in a study of T cell changes during pregnancy in multiple sclerosis. The table came from immunoSEQ multiplex PCR; TCRdb's copy has only in-frame clones and leaves some out. The table shows roughly 50,000 clones, with 85% to 95% occurring only once. Sequenced material: CD8+ T cells from peripheral blood mononuclear cells, taken in the third trimester of pregnancy. All receptors come from a female donor with multiple sclerosis, enrolled in a pregnancy study. Both conserved end residues are part of each CDR3. D genes are given only for firm matches. A row's size may be missing; if present it is once, few, many or a size class.

d_gene	v_gene	abundance	j_gene	CDR3aa	CDR3nt
NA	TRBV6-5	NA	TRBJ1-1	CASSYSTGEYTEAFF	TGTGCCAGCAGTTACTCGACTGGGGAGTACACTGAAGCTTTCTTT
NA	TRBV7-9	NA	TRBJ1-1	CASSSGGTEAFF	TGTGCCAGCAGCTCGGGGGGCACTGAAGCTTTCTTT
NA	TRBV4-1	NA	TRBJ1-3	CASSQAGLGNTIYF	TGCGCCAGCAGCCAAGCAGGCCTGGGAAACACCATATATTTT
NA	TRBV7-9	NA	TRBJ1-5	CASSPDSQPQHF	TGTGCCAGCAGCCCTGACTCCCAGCCCCAGCATTTT
TRBD1	TRBV25-1	NA	TRBJ1-5	CASSPNRGYSNQPQHF	TGTGCCAGCAGTCCTAACAGGGGTTATAGCAATCAGCCCCAGCATTTT
NA	TRBV11-2	once	TRBJ2-3	CASSFFPKRRATDTQYF	TGTGCCAGCAGCTTTTTCCCAAAGCGGAGGGCCACAGATACGCAGTATTTT
TRBD1	TRBV27	once	TRBJ1-1	CASSPGQGSTEAFF	TGTGCCAGCAGTCCCGGACAGGGGAGCACTGAAGCTTTCTTT
TRBD1	TRBV4-1	NA	TRBJ2-7	CASSSDRGAYEQYF	TGCGCCAGCAGCTCGGACAGGGGGGCCTACGAGCAGTACTTC
TRBD2	TRBV11-2	few	TRBJ2-7	CASSPTSVYYEQYF	TGTGCCAGCAGCCCCACTAGCGTTTACTACGAGCAGTACTTC
TRBD1	TRBV30	NA	TRBJ2-7	CAWSGLGTGGEERLWEQYF	TGTGCCTGGAGTGGGTTGGGGACAGGGGGCGAGGAGCGCCTGTGGGAGCAGTACTTC
TRBD1	TRBV14	NA	TRBJ1-1	CASSLITGVNTEAFF	TGTGCCAGCAGCCTAATTACAGGGGTGAACACTGAAGCTTTCTTT
NA	TRBV7-2	NA	TRBJ2-7	CASSRYRDLDYEQYF	TGTGCCAGCAGCCGCTACCGGGATCTGGACTACGAGCAGTACTTC
TRBD1	TRBV13	NA	TRBJ1-1	CASSSHYRGNTEAFF	TGTGCCAGCAGCTCACATTACAGGGGGAACACTGAAGCTTTCTTT
TRBD2	TRBV7-2	NA	TRBJ2-7	CASSLAAGGTYEQYF	TGTGCCAGCAGCTTAGCGGCGGGGGGCACTTACGAGCAGTACTTC
NA	TRBV7-9	NA	TRBJ2-7	CASSLEKRPSYEQYF	TGTGCCAGCAGCTTAGAGAAGCGCCCCTCCTACGAGCAGTACTTC
NA	TRBV15	once	TRBJ2-1	CATSRVRVLGSYNEQFF	TGTGCCACCAGCAGAGTGAGGGTTCTCGGTTCCTACAATGAGCAGTTCTTC
NA	TRBV7-6	NA	TRBJ2-2	CASSYDYTGELFF	TGTGCCAGCAGCTACGACTACACCGGGGAGCTGTTTTTT
TRBD2	TRBV18	NA	TRBJ2-1	CASSPSLAGFSYNEQFF	TGTGCCAGCTCACCCAGCTTAGCGGGATTCTCCTACAATGAGCAGTTCTTC
NA	TRBV4-1	NA	TRBJ2-1	CASSQDESSYNEQFF	TGCGCCAGCAGCCAAGATGAGAGCTCCTACAATGAGCAGTTCTTC
NA	TRBV5-5	NA	TRBJ1-1	CASTRGAGMNTEAFF	TGTGCCAGCACCCGAGGGGCGGGGATGAACACTGAAGCTTTCTTT
NA	TRBV5-6	NA	TRBJ1-2	CASSQLLRGSNYGYTF	TGTGCCAGCAGCCAGCTGCTTCGGGGGTCGAACTATGGCTACACCTTC
NA	TRBV5-4	few	TRBJ1-1	CASSLTGLNTEAFF	TGTGCCAGCAGCTTAACAGGGTTGAACACTGAAGCTTTCTTT
TRBD2	TRBV7-3	NA	TRBJ2-7	CASSLAGGGEQYF	TGTGCCAGCAGCCTAGCGGGAGGGGGGGAGCAGTACTTC
TRBD2	TRBV29-1	NA	TRBJ2-3	CSVLAGLTDTQYF	TGCAGCGTACTAGCGGGGCTCACAGATACGCAGTATTTT
NA	TRBV28	NA	TRBJ1-1	CASSLRNTEAFF	TGTGCCAGCAGTTTACGGAACACTGAAGCTTTCTTT
NA	TRBV6-6	NA	TRBJ2-3	CASSDLVRTTDTQYF	TGTGCCAGCAGCGATTTAGTACGTACCACAGATACGCAGTATTTT
TRBD2	TRBV6-4	few	TRBJ2-2	CASSRSGSDTGELFF	TGTGCCAGCAGTAGGAGCGGGAGTGACACCGGGGAGCTGTTTTTT
NA	TRBV19	NA	TRBJ2-2	CASSKSPTGTGELFF	TGTGCCAGTAGTAAATCCCCCACAGGTACCGGGGAGCTGTTTTTT
NA	TRBV6-5	NA	TRBJ2-7	CASRSLESLYEQYF	TGTGCCAGCAGATCACTAGAAAGTCTCTACGAGCAGTACTTC
NA	TRBV27	few	TRBJ1-1	CASSLSGQMNTEAFF	TGTGCCAGCAGTTTATCGGGCCAGATGAACACTGAAGCTTTCTTT
NA	TRBV19	few	TRBJ1-1	CASSIEGVKTEAFF	TGTGCCAGTAGTATTGAGGGGGTGAAGACTGAAGCTTTCTTT
TRBD1	TRBV5-1	NA	TRBJ2-2	CASSLWAGGDGTGELFF	TGCGCCAGCAGCTTATGGGCAGGGGGCGATGGGACCGGGGAGCTGTTTTTT
NA	TRBV4-1	NA	TRBJ1-1	CASSLQAGYTEAFF	TGCGCCAGCAGCCTACAGGCGGGGTACACTGAAGCTTTCTTT
NA	TRBV28	once	TRBJ1-1	CASTRGRHTEAFF	TGTGCCAGCACCCGAGGAAGGCACACTGAAGCTTTCTTT
NA	TRBV29-1	NA	TRBJ2-2	CSVGRANTGELFF	TGCAGCGTCGGCAGGGCGAACACCGGGGAGCTGTTTTTT
NA	TRBV2	NA	TRBJ2-1	CAHKGGGPDEQFF	TGTGCCCACAAAGGGGGGGGGCCGGATGAGCAGTTCTTC
TRBD1	TRBV7-9	NA	TRBJ2-7	CASIRTGSSYEQYF	TGTGCCAGCATCCGGACAGGGAGCTCCTACGAGCAGTACTTC